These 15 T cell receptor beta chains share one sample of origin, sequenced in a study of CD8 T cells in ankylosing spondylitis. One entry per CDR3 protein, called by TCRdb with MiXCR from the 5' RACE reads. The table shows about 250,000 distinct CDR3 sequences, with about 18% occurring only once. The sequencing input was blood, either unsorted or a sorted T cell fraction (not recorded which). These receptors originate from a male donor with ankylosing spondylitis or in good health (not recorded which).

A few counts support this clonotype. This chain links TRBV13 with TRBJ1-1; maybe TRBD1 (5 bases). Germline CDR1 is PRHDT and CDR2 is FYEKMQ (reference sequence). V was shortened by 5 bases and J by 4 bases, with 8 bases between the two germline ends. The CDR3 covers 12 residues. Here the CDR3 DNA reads TGTGCCAGCAGCAGAGGGGTCACTGAAGCTTTCTTT. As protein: CASSRGVTEAFF.

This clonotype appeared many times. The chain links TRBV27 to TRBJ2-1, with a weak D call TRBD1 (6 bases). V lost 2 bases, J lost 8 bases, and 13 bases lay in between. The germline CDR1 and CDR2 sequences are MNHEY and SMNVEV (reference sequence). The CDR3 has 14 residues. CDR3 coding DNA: TGTGCCAGCAGTTTAAGGGGGTTAAGGGATGAGCAGTTCTTC. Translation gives CASSLRGLRDEQFF.

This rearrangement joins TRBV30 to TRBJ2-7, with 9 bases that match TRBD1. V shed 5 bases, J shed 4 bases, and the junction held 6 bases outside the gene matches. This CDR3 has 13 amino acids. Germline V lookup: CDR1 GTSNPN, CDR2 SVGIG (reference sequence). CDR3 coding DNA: TGTGCCTGGCGTGGGACAGGGTATTACGAGCAGTACTTC. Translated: CAWRGTGYYEQYF. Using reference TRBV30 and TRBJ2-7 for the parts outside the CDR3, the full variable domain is SQTIHQWPATLVQPVGSPLSLECTVEGTSNPNLYWYRQAAGRGLQLLFYSVGIGQISSEVPQNLSASRPQDRQFILSSKKLLLSDSGFYLCAWRGTGYYEQYFGPGTRLTVT.

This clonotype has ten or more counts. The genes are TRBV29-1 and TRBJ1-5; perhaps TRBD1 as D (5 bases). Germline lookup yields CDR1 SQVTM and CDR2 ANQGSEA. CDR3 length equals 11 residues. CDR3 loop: CSGGGNQPQHF. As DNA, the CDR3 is TGCAGTGGTGGGGGGAATCAGCCCCAGCATTTT.

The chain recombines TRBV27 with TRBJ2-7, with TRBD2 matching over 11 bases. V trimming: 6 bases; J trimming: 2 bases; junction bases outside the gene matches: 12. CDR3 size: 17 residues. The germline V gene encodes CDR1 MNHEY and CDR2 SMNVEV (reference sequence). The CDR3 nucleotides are TGTGCCAGCAGCTCCCCCCTAGCGGGGGGTGACCCCTACGAGCAGTACTTC. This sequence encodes CASSSPLAGGDPYEQYF.

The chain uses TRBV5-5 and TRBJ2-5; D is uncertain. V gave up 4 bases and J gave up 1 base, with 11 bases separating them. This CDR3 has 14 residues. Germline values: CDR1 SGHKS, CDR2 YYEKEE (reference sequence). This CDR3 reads CASSRLRSQETQYF. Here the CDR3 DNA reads TGTGCCAGCAGCCGACTTCGGTCCCAAGAGACCCAGTACTTC.

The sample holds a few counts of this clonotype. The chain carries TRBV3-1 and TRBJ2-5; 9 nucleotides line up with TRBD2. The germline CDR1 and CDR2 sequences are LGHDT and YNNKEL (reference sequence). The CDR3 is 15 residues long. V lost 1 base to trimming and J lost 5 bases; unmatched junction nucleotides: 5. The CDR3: CASSQGREGPETQYF. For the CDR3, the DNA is TGTGCCAGCAGCCAAGGGCGGGAGGGCCCCGAGACCCAGTACTTC.

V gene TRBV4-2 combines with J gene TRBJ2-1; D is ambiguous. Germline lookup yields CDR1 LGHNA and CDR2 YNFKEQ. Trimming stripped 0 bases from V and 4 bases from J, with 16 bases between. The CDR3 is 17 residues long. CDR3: CASSQDLLAEQYNEQFF. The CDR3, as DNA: TGTGCCAGCAGCCAAGATCTCTTGGCGGAGCAATACAATGAGCAGTTCTTC.

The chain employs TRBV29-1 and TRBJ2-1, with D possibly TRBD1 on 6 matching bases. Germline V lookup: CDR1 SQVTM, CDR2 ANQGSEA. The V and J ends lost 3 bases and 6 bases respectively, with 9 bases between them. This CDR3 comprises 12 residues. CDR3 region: CSVEGHTNEQFF. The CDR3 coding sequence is TGCAGCGTTGAGGGACATACCAATGAGCAGTTCTTC.

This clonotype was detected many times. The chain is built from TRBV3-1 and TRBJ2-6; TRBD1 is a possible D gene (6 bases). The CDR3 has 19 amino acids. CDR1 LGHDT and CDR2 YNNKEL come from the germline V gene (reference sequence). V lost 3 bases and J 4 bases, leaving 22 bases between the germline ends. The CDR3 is CASSQILRDNSPGANVLTF. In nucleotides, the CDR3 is TGTGCCAGCAGCCAGATTCTCCGGGACAATTCTCCCGGGGCCAACGTCCTGACTTTC.

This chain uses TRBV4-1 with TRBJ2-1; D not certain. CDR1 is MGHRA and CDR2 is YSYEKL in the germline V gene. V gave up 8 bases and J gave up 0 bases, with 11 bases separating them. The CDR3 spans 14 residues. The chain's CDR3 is CASGFISSYNEQFF. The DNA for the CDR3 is TGCGCCAGCGGGTTCATAAGCTCCTACAATGAGCAGTTCTTC.

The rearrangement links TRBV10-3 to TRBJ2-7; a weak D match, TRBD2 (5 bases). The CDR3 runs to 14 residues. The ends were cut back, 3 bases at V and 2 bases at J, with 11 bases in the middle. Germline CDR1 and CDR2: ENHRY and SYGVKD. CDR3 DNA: TGTGCCATCAGTGATCAGGACTTACCCTACGAGCAGTACTTC. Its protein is CAISDQDLPYEQYF.

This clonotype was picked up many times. The CDR3 nucleotides are TGCAGCGTTGAGAGCTACACGTCCTACGAGCAGTACTTC. It encodes CSVESYTSYEQYF. The gene calls are TRBV29-1 and TRBJ2-7, with D uncertain. The CDR3 runs 13 residues. The germline V gene encodes CDR1 SQVTM and CDR2 ANQGSEA. Trimming took 3 bases from V and 1 from J, leaving 10 bases between them.

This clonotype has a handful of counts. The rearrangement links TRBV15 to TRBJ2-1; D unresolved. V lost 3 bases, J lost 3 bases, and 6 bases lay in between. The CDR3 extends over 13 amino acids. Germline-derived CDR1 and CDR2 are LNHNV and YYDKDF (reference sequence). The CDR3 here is CATSSLDYNEQFF. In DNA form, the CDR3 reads TGTGCCACCAGCAGCCTAGACTACAATGAGCAGTTCTTC.

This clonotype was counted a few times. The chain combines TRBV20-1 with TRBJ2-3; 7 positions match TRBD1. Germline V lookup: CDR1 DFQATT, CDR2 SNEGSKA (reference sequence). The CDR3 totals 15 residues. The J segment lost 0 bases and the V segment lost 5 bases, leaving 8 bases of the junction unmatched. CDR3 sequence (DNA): TGCAGTGCTCGTGACAGGGCCCCTAGCACAGATACGCAGTATTTT. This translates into CSARDRAPSTDTQYF.